A single T cell receptor beta chain is shown here with its context. V lost 2 bases and J 6 bases, leaving 13 bases between the germline ends. Germline-derived CDR1 and CDR2 are SEHNR and FQNEAQ (reference sequence). The CDR3 has 14 amino acids. This sample is part of a study of T cells after yellow fever vaccination. The 5'RACE template-switching step produced TCR cDNA and added a universal primer site and UMIs. TCRdb re-derived calls from the 5' RACE reads in MiXCR, one entry per CDR3 protein. The table includes approximately 330,000 distinct CDR3 sequences, about 4% detected once. The sequence derives from a man aged 18-30 years who received the YFV17D yellow fever vaccine. The chain has TRBV7-9 and TRBJ1-2; a possible D gene is TRBD1 (6 bases). The source was PBMCs, collected 5 days after the yellow fever booster vaccination. The CDR3 here is CASSLQNRVDGYTF. As DNA, the CDR3 is TGTGCCAGCAGCTTACAAAACAGGGTAGATGGCTACACCTTC. The whole variable domain, remainder taken from reference TRBV7-9 and TRBJ1-2, is DTGVSQNPRHKITKRGQNVTFRCDPISEHNRLYWYRQTLGQGPEFLTYFQNEAQLEKSRLLSDRFSAERPKGSFSTLEIQRTEQGDSAMYLCASSLQNRVDGYTFGSGTRLTVV.